The 2 T cell receptor beta chains given below trace back to one sample, sequenced in a study of T cells in tuberculosis. The assay was immunoSEQ multiplex PCR, and TCRdb's table has in-frame clones only and misses some. The sample has roughly 45,000 clones, around 94% seen once. Sequencing was performed on PBMCs. These receptors were taken from a donor aged 5 to 30 with latent tuberculosis or without tuberculosis infection. Some clones in this sample may be carry-over from other donors' samples.

The V and J genes are TRBV2 and TRBJ2-7; 7 bases are shared with TRBD2. Unmatched junction bases numbered 4, after V lost 2 bases and J lost 0 bases. CDR3 length: 15 amino acids. Germline assignment: CDR1 SNHLY and CDR2 FYNNEI. CDR3 residues: CASSELAVLSYEQYF. The CDR3 DNA reads as TGTGCCAGCAGTGAACTAGCGGTTCTCTCCTACGAGCAGTACTTC.

The V gene is TRBV4-3, the J gene TRBJ2-1, with TRBD2 matching 8 bases. Germline CDR1 reads LGHNA; CDR2 reads YSLEER. J gave up 4 bases and V 2 bases, and 10 bases lay outside the gene matches. This CDR3 spans 17 amino acids. The CDR3 spells CASSQIGPASGYNEQFF. CDR3 nucleotide sequence: TGCGCCAGCAGCCAAATAGGCCCGGCTAGCGGGTACAATGAGCAGTTCTTC.